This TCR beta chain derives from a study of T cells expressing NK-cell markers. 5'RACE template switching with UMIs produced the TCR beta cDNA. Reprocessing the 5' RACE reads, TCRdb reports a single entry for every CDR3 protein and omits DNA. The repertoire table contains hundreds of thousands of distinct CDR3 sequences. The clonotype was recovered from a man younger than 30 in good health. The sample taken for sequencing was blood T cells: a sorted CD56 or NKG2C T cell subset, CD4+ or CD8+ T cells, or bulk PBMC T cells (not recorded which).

The CDR3 reads CASSGSGRINTGELFF. V is TRBV9 and J is TRBJ2-2; without DNA, the TCRdb call of TRBD2 cannot be checked. Germline CDR1 reads SGDLS; CDR2 reads YYNGEE. There are 16 residues in the CDR3.